This is a list of T cell receptor beta chains from one sample in a study of blood T cell repertoires in COVID-19. The data were produced by immunoSEQ multiplex PCR, yet TCRdb's version contains in-frame clones alone and is incomplete. The sample contains more than 200,000 clones, 85% to 90% of which appear only once. The specimen was PBMCs or T cells enriched from blood (not recorded which). These receptors were taken from a woman aged 25 to 39 who had recovered from COVID-19. Each CDR3 is given without its conserved first and last residue.

TRBJ2-1	TRBV2	ASRTGTGGHNEQF
TRBJ2-3	TRBV18	ASSRLLTSTDTQY
TRBJ2-7	TRBV6-5	ASSRRTFAYEQY
TRBJ1-3	TRBV5-1	ASSESRGGNTIY
TRBJ1-1	TRBV30	AWQMTSNTEAF
TRBJ2-7	TRBV7-2	ASSLARDPYEQY
TRBJ1-1	TRBV5-6	ASSYKTRDTEAF
TRBJ2-7	TRBV2	ASSGDSGSSNEQY
TRBJ1-1	TRBV15	ATSLRTGVNTEAF
TRBJ1-1	TRBV11-2	ASSLVTGRGTEAF
TRBJ1-2	TRBV19	ASSYGTDRGYGYT
TRBJ2-6	TRBV7-3	ASSSPGTGANVLT
TRBJ1-3	TRBV6-1	ASSDRGREGDTIY
TRBJ1-1	TRBV4-1	ASSPEAGDTEAF
TRBJ1-2	TRBV11-2	ASSQPGQGLYGYT
TRBJ2-3	TRBV6-2/TRBV6-3	ASSSRTSGKSRTYTDTQY
TRBJ2-4	TRBV28	ASSLFPQREGQTKNIQY
TRBJ2-1	TRBV30	AWSSGYPNEQF
TRBJ2-5	TRBV5-1	ASSSGLAGRPFVQETQY
TRBJ2-3	TRBV7-8	ASSLGTSGTSTDTQY
TRBJ2-2	TRBV9	ASSPKSGRGAGELF
TRBJ1-1	TRBV18	ASSPASYTEAF
TRBJ2-3	TRBV28	ASSGSRGTGTDTQY
TRBJ1-1	TRBV14	ASSLDAGLTEAF
TRBJ1-1	TRBV13	ASSLTRGHSRSKFSERHTEAF
TRBJ1-6	TRBV4-1	ASSLAGGQGDSPLH
TRBJ2-7	TRBV28	ASSLMVLQGAGYEQY
TRBJ1-2	TRBV6-5	ASSYSSGQGTYGYT
TRBJ2-1	TRBV12-5	ASASVIGRERGYSFSSYNEQF
TRBJ2-5	TRBV5-5	ASSGQEETQY
TRBJ2-5	TRBV27	ASSSTSGRRETQY
TRBJ2-7	TRBV7-9	ASSLEQSPSYEQY
TRBJ2-1	TRBV6-2/TRBV6-3	ASSSRLAGGPNEQF
TRBJ2-1	TRBV7-9	ASSSYPLWATRF
TRBJ1-2	TRBV4-3	ASSQGGATNYGYT
TRBJ2-1	TRBV19	ASKSAGGPNEQF
TRBJ2-5	TRBV9	ASSGRQETQY
TRBJ1-2	TRBV6-2/TRBV6-3	ASSYQDRTNYGYT
TRBJ1-1	TRBV28	ASSLFSDRGTEAF
TRBJ2-1	TRBV11-2	ASITGGLTYNEQF
TRBJ1-3	TRBV6-2/TRBV6-3	ASSYSSVSGNTIY
TRBJ2-7	TRBV7-2	ASSQDKRDEQY
TRBJ1-1	TRBV24-1	ATSDLPGTEAF
TRBJ2-3	TRBV29-1	SAAIGGGRADTQY
TRBJ2-7	TRBV7-2	ASSPMAPYEQY